The clone carrying this T cell receptor beta chain was found many times. TCRdb ran MiXCR on the 5' RACE reads and lists one entry per CDR3 protein. The sample has some 80,000 distinct CDR3 sequences; approximately 6% are singletons. These data come from a study of neurological immune-mediated disorders. This CDR3 comprises 11 residues. V was cut by 4 bases and J by 9 bases, with 9 bases left in between. The germline V gene has CDR1 SGHTA and CDR2 FQGNSA. Time point noted: longitudinal time-point 2. Sequencing used PBMCs. This chain uses TRBV7-2 with TRBJ2-5; the D gene is possibly TRBD2 (5 bases). This receptor was taken from a woman aged 55 to 70 with multiple sclerosis. CDR3 sequence (DNA): TGTGCCAGCAGCTCACTAGGGCCCCAGTACTTC. Its translation is CASSSLGPQYF.